These T cell receptor beta chains were read from a single sample in a study of blood T cells in healthy people across ages. TCRdb passed the 5' RACE reads through MiXCR, listing each CDR3 protein once. The repertoire has under 1,000,000 distinct CDR3 sequences, 35% to 60% of them found once; the top ten carry 15% to 20%. Input material: blood. These receptors were obtained from an elderly man in good health. Both conserved end residues are part of each CDR3. A D gene is named only where the DNA matches it firmly. Clone size is stated in some rows and not others, as once, few, many or a class when expanded.

CDR3aa,CDR3nt,d_gene,j_gene,abundance,len,v_gene
CASSLEREGLDTQYF,TGTGCCAGCAGTTTAGAACGGGAGGGCCTGGATACGCAGTATTTT,TRBD2,TRBJ2-3,few,15,TRBV28
CASSAEPPGRGELFF,TGTGCCAGCAGCGCGGAACCCCCGGGGAGGGGGGAGCTGTTTTTT,-,TRBJ2-2,-,15,TRBV7-9
CASAMSFQETQFF,TGTGCCAGCGCCATGTCCTTCCAAGAGACCCAGTTCTTC,-,TRBJ2-1,-,13,TRBV12-3/TRBV12-4
CASILSGVDNSPLHF,TGTGCCAGCATCTTATCGGGGGTGGATAATTCACCCCTCCACTTT,-,TRBJ1-6,-,15,TRBV12-3/TRBV12-4
CASSGLAGVTGEQYF,TGTGCCAGCAGTGGACTAGCGGGAGTCACGGGCGAGCAGTACTTC,TRBD2,TRBJ2-7,-,15,TRBV7-2
CASSLALSSTDTQYF,TGTGCCAGCAGCTTAGCACTTTCTAGCACAGATACGCAGTATTTT,-,TRBJ2-3,-,15,TRBV7-8
CASSLGSGGQPQHF,TGTGCCAGCAGTTTAGGGTCAGGGGGCCAGCCCCAGCATTTT,TRBD1,TRBJ1-5,-,14,TRBV12-3/TRBV12-4
CASSLLLGNEQYF,TGTGCCAGCAGTCTCCTTTTGGGAAATGAGCAGTACTTC,-,TRBJ2-5,-,13,TRBV12-3/TRBV12-4
CASSRDNLEPQHF,TGTGCCAGCAGTCGGGACAATCTAGAGCCCCAGCATTTT,-,TRBJ1-5,few,13,TRBV12-3/TRBV12-4
CSVEQGGGGYNEQFF,TGCAGCGTCGAACAAGGGGGAGGGGGGTACAATGAGCAGTTCTTC,-,TRBJ2-1,many,15,TRBV29-1
CASSQGAGSEETQYF,TGTGCCAGCAGCCAAGGGGCCGGGTCTGAAGAGACCCAGTACTTC,-,TRBJ2-5,-,15,TRBV3-1
CASSLSQGAFTDTQYF,TGTGCCAGCAGTTTATCCCAGGGGGCTTTCACAGATACGCAGTATTTT,TRBD1,TRBJ2-3,-,16,TRBV27
CAGSTSGRSNEQYF,TGTGCCGGATCAACTAGCGGGAGAAGCAATGAGCAGTACTTC,TRBD2,TRBJ2-7,-,14,TRBV3-1
CSGSGQLNYGYTF,TGCAGTGGGTCGGGACAGCTAAACTATGGCTACACCTTC,TRBD1,TRBJ1-2,-,13,TRBV20-1
CASSVGQGLPETQFF,TGTGCCAGCAGTGTAGGGCAGGGATTACCAGAGACCCAGTTCTTC,-,TRBJ2-1,-,15,TRBV6-1
CASSQGWEGYTF,TGTGCCAGCTCACAGGGATGGGAAGGCTACACCTTC,-,TRBJ1-2,few,12,TRBV3-1
CASSVHEGQELFF,TGTGCCAGCAGCGTCCATGAGGGACAGGAGCTGTTTTTT,-,TRBJ2-2,-,13,TRBV7-9
CASSQQPVAQGGLANTGELFF,TGCGCCAGCAGCCAACAACCCGTAGCTCAGGGCGGATTAGCGAACACCGGGGAGCTGTTTTTT,-,TRBJ2-2,few,21,TRBV4-3
CASRSESGFYEQYF,TGTGCCAGCAGATCTGAATCAGGGTTCTACGAGCAGTACTTC,-,TRBJ2-7,-,14,TRBV9
CSVESLTGSSYEQYF,TGCAGCGTCGAATCCCTGACGGGCAGCTCCTACGAGCAGTACTTC,-,TRBJ2-7,-,15,TRBV29-1
CASSVEGTNTGELFF,TGTGCCAGCAGCGTGGAGGGAACGAACACCGGGGAGCTGTTTTTT,-,TRBJ2-2,-,15,TRBV2
CSATRPRSSYNEQFF,TGCAGTGCTACCCGACCCAGGAGCTCCTACAATGAGCAGTTCTTC,-,TRBJ2-1,-,15,TRBV20-1